This T cell receptor beta chain stems from a study of tumor-infiltrating lymphocytes in localized non-small cell lung cancer. Germline lookup yields CDR1 SGHDT and CDR2 YYEEEE. The CDR3 has 15 residues. V lost 3 bases and J lost 2, with 12 bases in between. As for this clone: Its antigen is not identified.

Regarding the study as a whole: Higher tumor T cell infiltration than in uninvolved lung was supported by TCRbeta sequencing.

Here immunoSEQ multiplex PCR was the method, and the copy in TCRdb shows in-frame clones only, minus some. The data show around 15,000 clones, 65% to 85% seen once. Material: uninvolved lung tissue not adjacent to the tumor. The chain is built from TRBV5-6 and TRBJ1-5, with D perhaps TRBD1 (5 bases). This clonotype was sampled from a human donor with non-small cell lung cancer. This CDR3 reads CASSSTVGGNQPQHF. In DNA form, the CDR3 reads TGTGCCAGCAGCTCGACAGTGGGAGGCAATCAGCCCCAGCATTTT.